Below, 17 T cell receptor beta chains from the same sample are listed, as sequenced in a study of T cell responses to AZD1222 COVID-19 vaccine. Assay used: immunoSEQ multiplex PCR; TCRdb lists only in-frame clones, some missing. This table has tens of thousands of clones, approximately 91% appearing once. This specimen consisted of peripheral blood, obtained 28 days after the second AZD1222 dose. These receptor sequences come from an adult who received the AZD1222 COVID-19 vaccine.

The chain uses TRBV9 and TRBJ2-2; 10 nucleotides match TRBD1. The CDR3 covers 17 residues. J lost 2 bases, V lost 3 bases, and 7 bases had no gene match. The germline V gene encodes CDR1 SGDLS and CDR2 YYNGEE. The CDR3, as DNA: TGTGCCAGCAGCGAAAAAGACAGGGGGCCAAACACCGGGGAGCTGTTTTTT. Encoded protein: CASSEKDRGPNTGELFF.

This rearrangement joins TRBV7-8 to TRBJ2-3; 8 positions agree with TRBD2. This CDR3 region has 15 residues. Germline loops: CDR1 SGHVS, CDR2 FQNEAQ. V shed 0 bases and J 6 bases; nucleotides not matched to a gene: 5. The CDR3 reads CASSLAAGVGDTQYF. In DNA form, the CDR3 reads TGTGCCAGCAGCTTAGCAGCGGGAGTGGGGGATACGCAGTATTTT.

This clone occurred a few times. The rearrangement uses TRBV6-2 or TRBV6-3 and TRBJ2-7, with D perhaps matching TRBD1 or TRBD2 (5 bases each). The CDR3 loop spans 15 amino acids. The ends were cut back, 4 bases at V and 3 bases at J, with 16 bases in the middle. Germline V gene data show CDR1 as MNHEY and CDR2 as SVGEGT. The CDR3 nucleotides read TGTGCCAGCAGTTTCCGGGGCAGGGTGGGCTACGAGCAGTACTTC. The encoded protein is CASSFRGRVGYEQYF.

The V and J genes are TRBV27 and TRBJ1-2, with 9 bases fitting TRBD1. Trimming at V came to 3 bases and at J to 8 bases, leaving 10 bases not matched to a gene. Germline CDR1 is MNHEY and CDR2 is SMNVEV (reference sequence). The CDR3 is made up of 15 amino acids. The CDR3 nucleotides read TGTGCCAGCAGTTTGCGTCGCCCGGGACAGGGAGGCTACACCTTC. It specifies CASSLRRPGQGGYTF.

V gene TRBV2 combines with J gene TRBJ1-4; D gene unclear. Germline-derived CDR1 and CDR2 are SNHLY and FYNNEI. V shed 6 bases and J shed 4 bases, with 12 bases lying between them. This CDR3 spans 14 amino acids. In DNA, the CDR3 is TGTGCCAGCAGACCCCAGGCGCTTAATGAAAAACTGTTTTTT. It yields the protein CASRPQALNEKLFF.

This clone was counted between two and nine times. The rearrangement uses TRBV7-9 and TRBJ2-7; 9 bases agree with TRBD2. The CDR3 is 16 amino acids. Germline CDR1 and CDR2: SEHNR and FQNEAQ (reference sequence). Trimming cost V 5 bases and J 5 bases; bases outside gene matches: 13. CDR3 DNA: TGTGCCAGCAGCCTGACTAGCGGAGGAACGATAGACGAGCAGTACTTC. Protein product: CASSLTSGGTIDEQYF.

This chain joins TRBV19 and TRBJ2-5, with 9 nucleotides matching TRBD1. The CDR3 is 13 amino acids. Germline CDR1 and CDR2: LNHDA and SQIVND (reference sequence). Here the CDR3 DNA reads TGTGCTACCGCCGGGACAGGGCGGGAGACCCAGTACTTC. It encodes CATAGTGRETQYF.

V is TRBV7-6 and J is TRBJ2-7; TRBD2 agrees at 8 bases. V trimming: 1 base; J trimming: 3 bases; junction bases outside the gene matches: 2. The CDR3 length is 14 residues. Germline CDR1 and CDR2: SGHVS and FNYEAQ. The CDR3 DNA follows: TGTGCCAGCAGCTTAGTACTAGCGGTCTACGAGCAGTACTTC. This encodes CASSLVLAVYEQYF.

J is TRBJ2-6 and V is TRBV30, with 12 bases fitting TRBD1. The junction had 4 bases not matched to a gene; V was cut back by 8 bases and J by 2 bases. This CDR3 region has 15 residues. Germline CDR1 GTSNPN, CDR2 SVGIG (reference sequence). The DNA of the CDR3 is TGTGCCCTGGGACAGGGGGCGGCTGGGGCCAACGTCCTGACTTTC. Translation gives CALGQGAAGANVLTF.

The chain combines TRBV15 with TRBJ1-2; D gene uncertain. CDR1 and CDR2 (germline): LNHNV, YYDKDF (reference sequence). The CDR3 extends over 14 amino acids. The V end lost 1 base, the J end lost 8 bases, and 14 bases lay between the germline ends. CDR3 coding DNA: TGTGCCACCAGCAGAGTCGGCGGCTTGAGCGGCTACACCTTC. The encoded protein is CATSRVGGLSGYTF.

The genes are TRBV4-3 and TRBJ2-7; 12 bases fit TRBD2. The trim removed 1 base at V and 3 bases at J, leaving 4 bases unmatched. The germline CDR1 and CDR2 sequences are LGHNA and YSLEER. This CDR3 has 16 residues. The CDR3 loop reads CASSQVTSGRGYEQYF. CDR3 nucleotide sequence: TGCGCCAGCAGCCAAGTGACTAGCGGGAGAGGCTACGAGCAGTACTTC.

This clone was found a few times. This rearrangement joins TRBV6-5 to TRBJ2-1, with D tentatively TRBD1 (5 bases). With 7 bases removed from V and 0 bases from J, the gap between germline ends came to 13 bases. The CDR3 is made up of 15 amino acids. CDR1 and CDR2 from the germline V gene are MNHEY and SVGAGI. Here the CDR3 reads CASTMTADSYNEQFF. For the CDR3, the DNA is TGTGCCAGCACTATGACAGCCGACTCCTACAATGAGCAGTTCTTC.

The CDR3 protein is CASSFSVAGSEQFF. DNA of the CDR3: TGTGCCAGCAGCTTCTCGGTGGCCGGCAGTGAGCAGTTCTTC. The chain has TRBV5-4 and TRBJ2-1; D gene ambiguous. V lost 2 bases and J lost 9, with 15 bases in between. Germline values: CDR1 SGHNT, CDR2 YYREEE (reference sequence). The CDR3 spans 14 residues.

The chain is built from TRBV5-5 and TRBJ1-1; D remains unclear. Trimming shortened V by 2 bases and J by 0 bases, and 11 bases separated the two germline ends. The CDR3 totals 15 residues. CDR1 and CDR2 (germline): SGHKS, YYEKEE (reference sequence). This chain's CDR3 is CASSFLSGVNTEAFF. CDR3 DNA: TGTGCCAGCAGCTTCTTGTCTGGGGTGAACACTGAAGCTTTCTTT.

The chain carries TRBV4-2 and TRBJ2-3; D perhaps matches TRBD1 (6 bases). CDR3 length: 17 amino acids. V lost 0 bases and J 1 base, leaving 14 bases between the germline ends. CDR1 and CDR2 (germline): LGHNA, YNFKEQ. Here the CDR3 DNA reads TGTGCCAGCAGCCAAGATTTTGGGGGCTTAGGCACAGATACGCAGTATTTT. This gives the protein CASSQDFGGLGTDTQYF.

This clone turned up a few times. This chain uses TRBV2 with TRBJ2-7; TRBD2 matches at 9 bases. The CDR3 has 17 residues. Germline CDR1 is SNHLY and CDR2 is FYNNEI. The J segment lost 0 bases and the V segment lost 5 bases, leaving 11 bases of the junction unmatched. The CDR3 reads CASSSRIAGAHSYEQYF. Here the CDR3 DNA reads TGTGCCAGCAGTTCAAGGATAGCGGGAGCCCACTCCTACGAGCAGTACTTC.

This clone was seen a few times. The gene calls are TRBV6-1 and TRBJ2-1, with D perhaps being TRBD1 or TRBD2 (5 bases each). Germline V CDR1 and CDR2: MNHNS, SASEGT. There are 15 residues in the CDR3. Trimming took 2 bases from V and 6 from J, leaving 14 bases between them. Here the CDR3 DNA reads TGTGCCAGCAGTGAATGGGGGAAGGTGCGCAATGAGCAGTTCTTC. Protein: CASSEWGKVRNEQFF.